These T cell receptor beta chains were read from a single sample in a study of cytomegalovirus exposure and HLA in healthy donors. The protocol was immunoSEQ multiplex PCR, while the TCRdb copy is restricted to in-frame clones and leaves out a portion. The sample has 150,000 to 200,000 clones, about 69% seen once. The sample taken for sequencing was PBMCs. The receptors were gathered from a human donor in good health. Both conserved end residues are part of each CDR3. A D gene is named only where the DNA matches it firmly. Only part of the rows carry a size: once, few, many, or a class if the clone is expanded.

clone size: -
D gene: -
CDR3 length: 11
J gene: TRBJ2-3
V gene: TRBV7-9
CDR3 protein: CASSSSSTQYF
CDR3 DNA: TGTGCCAGCAGCTCTAGTTCTACGCAGTATTTT

clone size: -
D gene: TRBD1
CDR3 length: 12
J gene: TRBJ2-1
V gene: TRBV27
CDR3 protein: CASSLSGTGEFF
CDR3 DNA: TGTGCCAGCAGTTTATCCGGGACAGGGGAGTTCTTC

clone size: -
D gene: TRBD1
CDR3 length: 12
J gene: TRBJ1-1
V gene: TRBV18
CDR3 protein: CASEDRGFGAFF
CDR3 DNA: TGTGCCAGTGAAGACAGGGGGTTTGGAGCTTTCTTT

clone size: -
D gene: -
CDR3 length: 15
J gene: TRBJ2-6
V gene: TRBV11-2
CDR3 protein: CASSLGSSGANVLTF
CDR3 DNA: TGTGCCAGCAGCTTAGGCAGCTCTGGGGCCAACGTCCTGACTTTC

clone size: -
D gene: -
CDR3 length: 17
J gene: TRBJ2-7
V gene: TRBV11-2
CDR3 protein: CASSLDLPGEEGYEQYF
CDR3 DNA: TGTGCCAGCAGCTTAGACCTTCCAGGGGAAGAAGGCTACGAGCAGTACTTC

clone size: -
D gene: TRBD1
CDR3 length: 17
J gene: TRBJ1-5
V gene: TRBV7-2
CDR3 protein: CASSPGTGGFSNQPQHF
CDR3 DNA: TGTGCCAGCAGCCCAGGGACAGGGGGCTTTAGCAATCAGCCCCAGCATTTT

clone size: -
D gene: TRBD1
CDR3 length: 15
J gene: TRBJ1-1
V gene: TRBV11-3
CDR3 protein: CASSLGQGRATEAFF
CDR3 DNA: TGTGCCAGCAGCTTAGGACAGGGACGGGCCACTGAAGCTTTCTTT

clone size: -
D gene: TRBD1
CDR3 length: 13
J gene: TRBJ2-1
V gene: TRBV27
CDR3 protein: CASSLTGGNEQFF
CDR3 DNA: TGTGCCAGCAGTTTAACAGGGGGCAATGAGCAGTTCTTC

clone size: once
D gene: -
CDR3 length: 12
J gene: TRBJ2-7
V gene: TRBV19
CDR3 protein: CASSTTQVEQYF
CDR3 DNA: TGTGCCAGTAGTACCACGCAGGTCGAGCAGTACTTC

clone size: -
D gene: -
CDR3 length: 15
J gene: TRBJ2-6
V gene: TRBV19
CDR3 protein: CASSPPGEGANVLTF
CDR3 DNA: TGTGCCAGTAGTCCTCCAGGGGAAGGGGCCAACGTCCTGACTTTC

clone size: once
D gene: TRBD1
CDR3 length: 14
J gene: TRBJ2-7
V gene: TRBV9
CDR3 protein: CASSEGAATYEQYF
CDR3 DNA: TGTGCCAGCAGCGAGGGGGCCGCAACCTACGAGCAGTACTTC